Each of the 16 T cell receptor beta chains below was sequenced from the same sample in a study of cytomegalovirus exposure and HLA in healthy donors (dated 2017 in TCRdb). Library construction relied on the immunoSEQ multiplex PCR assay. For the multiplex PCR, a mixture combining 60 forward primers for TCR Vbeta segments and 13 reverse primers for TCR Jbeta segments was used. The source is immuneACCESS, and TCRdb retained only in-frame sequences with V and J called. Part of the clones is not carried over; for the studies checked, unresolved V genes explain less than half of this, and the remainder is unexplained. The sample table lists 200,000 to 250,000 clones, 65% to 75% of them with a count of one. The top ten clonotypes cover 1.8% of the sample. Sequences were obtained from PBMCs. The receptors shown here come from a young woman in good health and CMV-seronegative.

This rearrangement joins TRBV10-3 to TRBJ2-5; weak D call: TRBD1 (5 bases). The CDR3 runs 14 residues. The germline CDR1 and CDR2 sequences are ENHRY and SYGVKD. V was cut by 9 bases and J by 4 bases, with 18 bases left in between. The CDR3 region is CAIQGQDSGETQYF. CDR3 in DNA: TGTGCCATACAAGGACAAGATTCCGGAGAGACCCAGTACTTC.

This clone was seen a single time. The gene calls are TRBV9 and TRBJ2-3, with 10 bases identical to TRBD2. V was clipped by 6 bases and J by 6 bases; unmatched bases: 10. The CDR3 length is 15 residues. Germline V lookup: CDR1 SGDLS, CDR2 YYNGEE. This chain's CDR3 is CASKSSGGGGDTQYF. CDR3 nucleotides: TGTGCCAGCAAGTCTAGCGGGGGCGGTGGGGATACGCAGTATTTT.

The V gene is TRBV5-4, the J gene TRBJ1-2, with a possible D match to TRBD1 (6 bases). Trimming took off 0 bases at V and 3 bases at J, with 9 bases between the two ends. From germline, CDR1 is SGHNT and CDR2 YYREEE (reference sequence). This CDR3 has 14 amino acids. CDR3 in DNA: TGTGCCAGCAGCTTGGATCCAGGGGACTATGGCTACACCTTC. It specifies CASSLDPGDYGYTF.

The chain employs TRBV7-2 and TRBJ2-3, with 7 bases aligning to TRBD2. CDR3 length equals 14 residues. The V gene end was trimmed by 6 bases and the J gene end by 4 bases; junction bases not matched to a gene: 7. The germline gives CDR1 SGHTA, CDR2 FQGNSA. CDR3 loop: CASRPGLAADTQYF. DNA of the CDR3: TGTGCCAGCAGGCCAGGGCTAGCGGCAGATACGCAGTATTTT.

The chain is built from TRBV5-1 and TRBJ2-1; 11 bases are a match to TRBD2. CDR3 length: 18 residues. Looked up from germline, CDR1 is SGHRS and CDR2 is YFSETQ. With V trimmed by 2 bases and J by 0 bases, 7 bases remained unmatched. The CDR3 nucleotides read TGCGCCAGCAGCTTAAGACTAGCGGGATCGGGCTCCTACAATGAGCAGTTCTTC. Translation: CASSLRLAGSGSYNEQFF. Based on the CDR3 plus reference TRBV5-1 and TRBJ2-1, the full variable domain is KAGVTQTPRYLIKTRGQQVTLSCSPISGHRSVSWYQQTPGQGLQFLFEYFSETQRNKGNFPGRFSGRQFSNSRSEMNVSTLELGDSALYLCASSLRLAGSGSYNEQFFGPGTRLTVL.

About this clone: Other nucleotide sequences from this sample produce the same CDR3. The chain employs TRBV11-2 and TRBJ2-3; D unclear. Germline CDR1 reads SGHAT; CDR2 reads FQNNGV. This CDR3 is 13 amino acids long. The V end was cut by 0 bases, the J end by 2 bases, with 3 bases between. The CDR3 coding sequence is TGTGCCAGCAGCTTAGATCTCACAGATACGCAGTATTTT. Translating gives CASSLDLTDTQYF.

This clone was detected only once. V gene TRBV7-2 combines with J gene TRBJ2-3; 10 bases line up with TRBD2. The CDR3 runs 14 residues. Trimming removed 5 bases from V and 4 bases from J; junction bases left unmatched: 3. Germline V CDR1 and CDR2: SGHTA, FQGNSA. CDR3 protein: CASSKLAGADTQYF. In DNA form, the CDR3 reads TGTGCCAGCAGCAAGCTAGCGGGAGCAGATACGCAGTATTTT.

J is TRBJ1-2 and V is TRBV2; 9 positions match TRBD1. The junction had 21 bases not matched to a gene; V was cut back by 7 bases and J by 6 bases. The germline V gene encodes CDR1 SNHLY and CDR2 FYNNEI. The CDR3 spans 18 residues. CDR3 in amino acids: CASTTGGGVSQVVDGYTF. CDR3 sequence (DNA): TGTGCCAGCACGACAGGGGGAGGGGTGAGTCAAGTTGTAGATGGCTACACCTTC.

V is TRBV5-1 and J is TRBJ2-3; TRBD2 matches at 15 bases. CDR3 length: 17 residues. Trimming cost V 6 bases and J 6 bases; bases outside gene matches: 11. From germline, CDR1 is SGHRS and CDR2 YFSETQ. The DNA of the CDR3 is TGCGCCAGCACCCGAGATTGGACTAGCGGGGGGGTGGATACGCAGTATTTT. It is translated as CASTRDWTSGGVDTQYF.

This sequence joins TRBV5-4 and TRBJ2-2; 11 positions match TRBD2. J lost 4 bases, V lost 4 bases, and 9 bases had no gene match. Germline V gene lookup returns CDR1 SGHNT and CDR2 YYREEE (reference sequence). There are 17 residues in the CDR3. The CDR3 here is CASSQTIAGGLTGELFF. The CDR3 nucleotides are TGTGCCAGCAGCCAAACTATAGCGGGGGGGCTCACCGGGGAGCTGTTTTTT.

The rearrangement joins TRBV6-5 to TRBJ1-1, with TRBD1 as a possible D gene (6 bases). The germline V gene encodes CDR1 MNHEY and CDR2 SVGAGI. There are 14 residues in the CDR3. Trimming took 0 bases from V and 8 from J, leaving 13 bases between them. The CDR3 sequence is CASSYSRGLGEAFF. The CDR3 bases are TGTGCCAGCAGTTACTCGAGGGGGTTGGGGGAAGCTTTCTTT.

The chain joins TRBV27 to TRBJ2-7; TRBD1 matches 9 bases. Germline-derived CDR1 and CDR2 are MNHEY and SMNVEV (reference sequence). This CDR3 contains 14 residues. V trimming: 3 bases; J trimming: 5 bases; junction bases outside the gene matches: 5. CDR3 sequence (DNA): TGTGCCAGCAGTTTGGACAGGGGAGGCCACGAGCAGTACTTC. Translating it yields CASSLDRGGHEQYF.

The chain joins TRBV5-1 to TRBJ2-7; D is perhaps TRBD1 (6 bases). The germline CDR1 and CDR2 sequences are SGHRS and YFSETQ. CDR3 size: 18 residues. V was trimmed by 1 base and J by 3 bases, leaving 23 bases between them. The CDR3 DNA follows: TGCGCCAGCAGCTTGAGGGGACCCACCACCGGGACATACTACGAGCAGTACTTC. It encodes CASSLRGPTTGTYYEQYF.

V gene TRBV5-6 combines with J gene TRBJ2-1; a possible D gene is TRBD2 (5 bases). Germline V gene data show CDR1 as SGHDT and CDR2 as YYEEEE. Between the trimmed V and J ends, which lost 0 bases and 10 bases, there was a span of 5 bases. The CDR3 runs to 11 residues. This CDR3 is CASSLGGEQFF. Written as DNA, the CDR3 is TGTGCCAGCAGCTTGGGAGGGGAGCAGTTCTTC. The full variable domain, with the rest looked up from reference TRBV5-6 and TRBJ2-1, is DAGVTQSPTHLIKTRGQQVTLRCSPKSGHDTVSWYQQALGQGPQFIFQYYEEEERQRGNFPDRFSGHQFPNYSSELNVNALLLGDSALYLCASSLGGEQFFGPGTRLTVL.

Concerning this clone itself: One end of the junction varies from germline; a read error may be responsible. The CDR3 here is CASSLGAVSVGYTF. The CDR3 nucleotides are TGTGCCAGCAGCTTGGGAGCGGTGTCGGTAGGCTACACCTTC. The chain couples TRBV5-1 to TRBJ1-2; D not certain. The CDR3 covers 14 residues. Germline CDR1 is SGHRS and CDR2 is YFSETQ.

Here the CDR3 reads CAWRRTGASTNEKLFF. The CDR3 nucleotides are TGTGCCTGGAGGAGGACAGGGGCCTCAACTAATGAAAAACTGTTTTTT. The chain carries TRBV30 and TRBJ1-4, with 9 positions matching TRBD1. Germline values: CDR1 GTSNPN, CDR2 SVGIG (reference sequence). The CDR3 has 16 amino acids. The ends lost 3 bases at V and 0 bases at J; junction bases unmatched: 5.